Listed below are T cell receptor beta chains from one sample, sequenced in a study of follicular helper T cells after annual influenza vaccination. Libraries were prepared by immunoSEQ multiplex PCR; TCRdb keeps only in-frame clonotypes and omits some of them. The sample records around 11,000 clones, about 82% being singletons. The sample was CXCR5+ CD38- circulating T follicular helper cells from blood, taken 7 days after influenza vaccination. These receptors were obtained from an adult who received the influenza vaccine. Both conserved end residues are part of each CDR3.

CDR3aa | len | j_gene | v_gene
CASKLYNEQFF | 11 | TRBJ2-1 | TRBV19
CASSTLGDSYNEQFF | 15 | TRBJ2-1 | TRBV25-1
CASSQDLGAGANVLTF | 16 | TRBJ2-6 | TRBV14
CASSLQGIGGYTF | 13 | TRBJ1-2 | TRBV7-9
CASSSGQAGDTQYF | 14 | TRBJ2-3 | TRBV5-1
CASSPRQENTEAFF | 14 | TRBJ1-1 | TRBV27
CASRSKGGPLNEQFF | 15 | TRBJ2-1 | TRBV6-6
CASSQGLAVNEQFF | 14 | TRBJ2-1 | TRBV18
CASSLQVGGEKLFF | 14 | TRBJ1-4 | TRBV7-6
CASSSDRGHGTEAFF | 15 | TRBJ1-1 | TRBV5-8
CASSLVTGQGQETQYF | 16 | TRBJ2-5 | TRBV5-4
CASSRTLATDTQYF | 14 | TRBJ2-3 | TRBV7-9
CASTAQAATYNSPLHF | 16 | TRBJ1-6 | TRBV6-6
CASSINSYSYEQYF | 14 | TRBJ2-7 | TRBV19
CAWLRGDTGELFF | 13 | TRBJ2-2 | TRBV30
CASSKDLLGGYTF | 13 | TRBJ1-2 | TRBV7-6
CASSRRGGGADTGELFF | 17 | TRBJ2-2 | TRBV5-1
CASSSRGLDYGYTF | 14 | TRBJ1-2 | TRBV27
CASSYAEYYGYTF | 13 | TRBJ1-2 | TRBV6-6
CASVPFRGRGSYEQYF | 16 | TRBJ2-7 | TRBV28
CASSQTLTRETITDTQYF | 18 | TRBJ2-3 | TRBV5-1
CASSDSMGPLFF | 12 | TRBJ2-1 | TRBV6-4
CASSLTRGTSGGQPSDTQYF | 20 | TRBJ2-3 | TRBV12-5
CASSLTGGDTGELFF | 15 | TRBJ2-2 | TRBV5-1
CASSLVADTQYF | 12 | TRBJ2-3 | TRBV7-9
CASEAFQGGYTF | 12 | TRBJ1-2 | TRBV12-5
CASSLESVFYGYTF | 14 | TRBJ1-2 | TRBV5-4
CASSEGAGIDTGELFF | 16 | TRBJ2-2 | TRBV6-1
CASDGSGSSYNEQFF | 15 | TRBJ2-1 | TRBV19
CASSLAGTGGAWTEAFF | 17 | TRBJ1-1 | TRBV5-1